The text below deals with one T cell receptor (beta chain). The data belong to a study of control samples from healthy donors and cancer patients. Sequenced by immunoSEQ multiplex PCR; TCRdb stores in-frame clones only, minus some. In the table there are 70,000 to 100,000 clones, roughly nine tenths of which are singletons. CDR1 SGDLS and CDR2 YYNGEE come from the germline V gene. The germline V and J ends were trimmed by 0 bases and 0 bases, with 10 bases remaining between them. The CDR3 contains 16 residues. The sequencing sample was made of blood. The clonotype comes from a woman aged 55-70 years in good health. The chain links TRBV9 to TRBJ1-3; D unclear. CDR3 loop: CASSVAAPASGNTIYF. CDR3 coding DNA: TGTGCCAGCAGCGTAGCAGCACCGGCCTCTGGAAACACCATATATTTT.